This TCR beta chain derives from a study of CD8+CD57+ T cells in acquired aplastic anemia. The CDR3 totals 13 residues. V lost 5 bases to trimming and J lost 7 bases; unmatched junction nucleotides: 5. Germline assignment: CDR1 SGHVS and CDR2 FNYEAQ. Profiling of TCR beta VDJ combinations and CDR3 sequences used genomic DNA as template. TCRdb reanalysed the reads using MiXCR and keeps one entry per CDR3 protein. Among approximately 470,000 distinct CDR3 sequences, less than 35% were seen once, and the ten largest hold less than 0.85%. Patients picked for sequencing had shown CD8+CD57+ cell expansion detected by flow cytometry.

The V call is TRBV7-6, the J call TRBJ1-5; 7 nucleotides line up with TRBD1. The sequence came from a human donor with aplastic anemia. Input material: sorted CD4+, CD8+, or CD8+CD57+ T cells (not recorded which) from PBMCs. As DNA, the CDR3 is TGTGCCAGCAGCCGGGACAGTTTACAGCCCCAGCATTTT. Amino acids: CASSRDSLQPQHF.